One T cell receptor beta chain is described in this entry. Its antigen remains unidentified. TCRdb keeps only in-frame clones here, not all; method: immunoSEQ multiplex PCR. The table lists about 60,000 clones, 90% of them singletons. The sample belongs to a study of OX40 agonist ivuxolimab in advanced cancers. Points from the study as a whole: CD4+ and CD8+ blood T cells expanded clonally by week 6 at 0.1 to 3.0 mg/kg. Normalized T-cell clonal expansion was also low in a subset of nonresponders.

Germline assignment: CDR1 MNHEY and CDR2 SMNVEV (reference sequence). The V and J ends lost 5 bases and 2 bases, in that order; junction bases with no gene match: 6. The CDR3 spans 14 residues. Sample: CD4+ or CD8+ T cells sorted from blood, taken in a trial of the OX40 agonist ivuxolimab. The chain joins TRBV27 to TRBJ2-7, with TRBD2 matching over 7 bases. The receptor's source is an adult with an advanced solid tumor such as melanoma, head and neck, liver or kidney cancer. CDR3: CASSTGAGAYEQYF. The CDR3 region has the DNA TGTGCCAGCAGTACCGGGGCGGGAGCCTACGAGCAGTACTTC.